Following are 10 T cell receptor beta chains from one sample sequenced in a study of blood T cell repertoires in COVID-19. Sequenced by immunoSEQ multiplex PCR; TCRdb stores in-frame clones only, minus some. Of some 71,000 clones detected, roughly four fifths appear once; the ten largest clones hold roughly 0.83%. Sequencing was carried out using peripheral blood. The source of these receptors is a woman in her 70s with acute or convalescent COVID-19.

V and J are TRBV4-1 and TRBJ2-5; possibly TRBD2 for D (5 bases). Germline V lookup: CDR1 MGHRA, CDR2 YSYEKL. This CDR3 has 13 residues. The V end was cut by 6 bases, the J end by 5 bases, with 13 bases between. The CDR3 sequence is CASSRGAIETQYF. The CDR3 DNA reads as TGCGCCAGCAGTCGGGGTGCCATCGAGACCCAGTACTTC.

The CDR3 DNA sequence: TGTGCCAGCAGCGGAGAGATGGGGCCCTCAACTAATGAAAAACTGTTTTTT. Translation gives CASSGEMGPSTNEKLFF. The chain has TRBV9 and TRBJ1-4, with D tentatively TRBD1 (5 bases). This CDR3 has 17 amino acids. The germline V and J ends were trimmed by 3 bases and 0 bases, with 15 bases remaining between them. Germline V gives CDR1 SGDLS, CDR2 YYNGEE.

The chain links TRBV18 to TRBJ2-7; 8 bases align to TRBD2. From germline, CDR1 is KGHSH and CDR2 LQKENI. V shed 2 bases and J 0 bases; nucleotides not matched to a gene: 6. The CDR3 is 16 amino acids. CDR3 loop: CASSPTLAGSSYEQYF. CDR3 sequence (DNA): TGTGCCAGCTCACCAACTTTAGCGGGGAGCTCCTACGAGCAGTACTTC.

This chain uses TRBV5-8 with TRBJ2-2; TRBD1 aligns across 7 bases. Looked up from germline, CDR1 is SGHTS and CDR2 is YDEGEE. The CDR3 sequence is 15 residues long. J was trimmed by 5 bases and V by 5 bases; bases with no gene match: 9. For the CDR3, the DNA is TGTGCCAGCAGGACCCCGGACAGGTTTACCGGGGAGCTGTTTTTT. Its protein is CASRTPDRFTGELFF.

The chain joins TRBV7-9 to TRBJ2-1; maybe TRBD2 (6 bases). The CDR3 is made up of 15 amino acids. The V end lost 3 bases, the J end lost 3 bases, and 12 bases lay between the germline ends. Germline CDR1 reads SEHNR; CDR2 reads FQNEAQ (reference sequence). CDR3 sequence reads: CASSFSGVIYNEQFF. The CDR3 DNA follows: TGTGCCAGCAGCTTTTCGGGGGTTATCTACAATGAGCAGTTCTTC.

This clone occurred a few times. The chain uses TRBV11-3 and TRBJ2-1; a weak D match, TRBD1 (5 bases). The CDR3 spans 15 residues. With 0 bases removed from V and 5 bases from J, the gap between germline ends came to 11 bases. From germline, CDR1 is SGHNT and CDR2 YENEEA. The CDR3 loop is CASSLDPAGNNEQFF. CDR3 in DNA: TGTGCCAGCAGCTTAGATCCCGCAGGGAACAATGAGCAGTTCTTC.

This clone has a handful of counts. J is TRBJ1-3 and V is TRBV5-1; D unresolved. The germline V and J ends were trimmed by 2 bases and 1 base, with 13 bases remaining between them. The CDR3 totals 16 residues. Germline V CDR1 and CDR2: SGHRS, YFSETQ. The CDR3 nucleotides are TGCGCCAGCAGCTTATATCTATCCTCATCTGGAAACACCATATATTTT. This translates into CASSLYLSSSGNTIYF.

The rearrangement links TRBV27 to TRBJ2-2, with 14 bases aligning to TRBD2. V trimming: 6 bases; J trimming: 7 bases; junction bases outside the gene matches: 7. The CDR3 loop spans 16 amino acids. CDR1 and CDR2 from the germline V gene are MNHEY and SMNVEV (reference sequence). Written as DNA, the CDR3 is TGTGCCAGCAGCCGACTAGCGGGAGGGCCGGGCGGGGAGCTGTTTTTT. Protein sequence: CASSRLAGGPGGELFF.

This clone was picked up one time. The chain links TRBV6-5 to TRBJ1-6, with TRBD1 as a possible D gene (6 bases). The CDR3 sequence is 15 residues long. Trimming removed 0 bases at V and 9 bases at J, with 12 bases between. Germline CDR1 reads MNHEY; CDR2 reads SVGAGI. The CDR3 DNA sequence: TGTGCCAGCAGTTACTCTGGGACATTCCCTTCACCCCTCCACTTT. This gives the protein CASSYSGTFPSPLHF.

Within the sample, this clone is medium-sized. This sequence joins TRBV4-3 and TRBJ2-1; possible D gene TRBD1, 6 bases. The germline V gene encodes CDR1 LGHNA and CDR2 YSLEER. This CDR3 contains 17 residues. The V end was cut by 0 bases, the J end by 4 bases, with 16 bases between. The DNA of the CDR3 is TGCGCCAGCAGCCAAGATTTAAGCAGGGGAAGGTACAATGAGCAGTTCTTC. It is translated as CASSQDLSRGRYNEQFF.